One and the same sample provided the 28 T cell receptor beta chains below, sequenced in a study of radiotherapy plus CTLA-4 blockade in lung cancer listed by TCRdb under 2018. Libraries were prepared through the immunoSEQ multiplex PCR assay. TCRdb retrieved this table from immuneACCESS and kept in-frame rearrangements only. Not all clones are present; in checked studies, unresolved V genes account for under half, and no reason is known for the remainder. The sample table shows roughly 54,000 clones, and around 80% are seen once. The biggest ten clones account for 3.2% of the sample. Here the sequenced sample was peripheral blood, taken from a patient treated with radiotherapy plus ipilimumab. These receptors all stem from a human donor with non-small cell lung cancer who had a partial response to radiotherapy plus ipilimumab.

The rearrangement joins TRBV9 to TRBJ2-7, with D possibly matching TRBD2 (5 bases). This CDR3 is built from 13 residues. Germline assignment: CDR1 SGDLS and CDR2 YYNGEE. Trimming stripped 7 bases from V and 3 bases from J, with 14 bases between. The CDR3 bases are TGTGCCAGCGCCCGGGGTGGGGACTACGAGCAGTACTTC. This translates into CASARGGDYEQYF.

The chain couples TRBV6-1 to TRBJ2-7; tentative D call: TRBD2 (5 bases). Trimming took 4 bases from V and 2 from J, leaving 9 bases between them. Germline V gene sequence: CDR1 MNHNS, CDR2 SASEGT. The length of the CDR3 is 13 residues. The CDR3 DNA is TGTGCCAGCAGTGTTACGGGAACCTACGAGCAGTACTTC. Amino acids: CASSVTGTYEQYF.

The genes are TRBV19 and TRBJ2-7; a weak D match, TRBD2 (6 bases). The CDR3 covers 13 residues. The germline V gene has CDR1 LNHDA and CDR2 SQIVND (reference sequence). The ends were cut back, 3 bases at V and 6 bases at J, with 12 bases in the middle. The CDR3 sequence is CASSILGLREQYF. CDR3 sequence (DNA): TGTGCCAGTAGTATTTTAGGACTACGCGAGCAGTACTTC.

The chain joins TRBV6-6 to TRBJ2-2; perhaps TRBD2 as D (5 bases). Germline assignment: CDR1 MNHNY and CDR2 SVGAGI (reference sequence). The V and J ends lost 5 bases and 7 bases respectively, with 8 bases between them. The CDR3 consists of 12 residues. The CDR3 region has the DNA TGTGCCAGCAGTGAGGGAAACGGGGAGCTGTTTTTT. This encodes CASSEGNGELFF.

The V call is TRBV27, the J call TRBJ2-1, with D maybe TRBD1 (7 bases). V lost 5 bases to trimming and J lost 7 bases, with 15 bases between them. This CDR3 contains 14 residues. Germline-derived CDR1 and CDR2 are MNHEY and SMNVEV (reference sequence). Here the CDR3 reads CASSIRGARNEQFF. The DNA of the CDR3 is TGTGCCAGCAGTATCAGGGGGGCTAGGAATGAGCAGTTCTTC.

The gene calls are TRBV2 and TRBJ2-3; the match to TRBD1 covers 7 bases. The V gene end was trimmed by 7 bases and the J gene end by 3 bases; junction bases not matched to a gene: 10. This CDR3 comprises 15 residues. Germline loops: CDR1 SNHLY, CDR2 FYNNEI. CDR3 nucleotides: TGTGCCAGCACCATCGACAGGGTTGTGACAGATACGCAGTATTTT. It is translated as CASTIDRVVTDTQYF.

The rearrangement joins TRBV6-4 to TRBJ2-1; possibly TRBD2 for D (5 bases). Trimming shortened V by 2 bases and J by 2 bases, and 10 bases separated the two germline ends. The V gene's germline CDR1 is MRHNA and CDR2 SNTAGT. The CDR3 sequence is 15 residues long. The CDR3 DNA reads TGTGCCAGCAGTGACAAACCTAGCCCCTACAATGAGCAGTTCTTC. Translated: CASSDKPSPYNEQFF.

This rearrangement joins TRBV9 to TRBJ1-3; unclear D gene. Trimming took 6 bases from V and 3 from J, leaving 10 bases between them. Germline CDR1 is SGDLS and CDR2 is YYNGEE. CDR3 length: 13 residues. CDR3 coding DNA: TGTGCCAGCACCCGGGGTGATGGAAACACCATATATTTT. Translation: CASTRGDGNTIYF.

This clone was observed a handful of times. The V call is TRBV9, the J call TRBJ2-3; 11 nucleotides agree with TRBD1. Germline loops: CDR1 SGDLS, CDR2 YYNGEE. Trimming at V came to 7 bases and at J to 4 bases, leaving 11 bases not matched to a gene. CDR3 size: 16 residues. The CDR3 sequence is CASGAGTGGLSDTQYF. As DNA, the CDR3 is TGTGCCAGCGGCGCTGGGACAGGGGGACTTTCAGATACGCAGTATTTT.

The chain uses TRBV5-4 and TRBJ1-3; D not certain. The CDR3 extends over 13 amino acids. Trimming removed 4 bases at V and 0 bases at J, with 5 bases between. From germline, CDR1 is SGHNT and CDR2 YYREEE (reference sequence). The CDR3 sequence is CASSESSGNTIYF. The CDR3 DNA is TGTGCCAGCAGCGAGAGCTCTGGAAACACCATATATTTT.

The CDR3 loop is CASSAGRLAGGSTDTQYF. For the CDR3, the DNA is TGTGCCAGCAGCGCAGGGAGGTTAGCGGGGGGGAGCACAGATACGCAGTATTTT. The rearrangement uses TRBV9 and TRBJ2-3, with 11 nucleotides matching TRBD2. With V trimmed by 3 bases and J by 0 bases, 9 bases remained unmatched. This CDR3 has 18 amino acids. Germline V gene lookup returns CDR1 SGDLS and CDR2 YYNGEE.

In its sample, this clone was seen once. This sequence joins TRBV7-8 and TRBJ2-6; 9 positions agree with TRBD1. Germline CDR1 SGHVS, CDR2 FQNEAQ. With 5 bases clipped from V and 3 bases from J, the junction kept 2 bases outside the gene matches. The CDR3 is 15 residues long. CDR3 sequence reads: CASSHRGLGANVLTF. CDR3 bases: TGTGCCAGCAGCCACAGGGGGCTTGGGGCCAACGTCCTGACTTTC.

This clone occurred once. The chain recombines TRBV18 with TRBJ1-4, with 9 nucleotides matching TRBD1. The germline gives CDR1 KGHSH, CDR2 LQKENI. V lost 3 bases to trimming and J lost 7 bases; unmatched junction nucleotides: 3. The CDR3 contains 14 residues. The DNA for the CDR3 is TGTGCCAGCTCACCGGGACAGGGCGGTGAAAAACTGTTTTTT. This codes for CASSPGQGGEKLFF.

The chain recombines TRBV5-1 with TRBJ1-2; unclear D gene. This CDR3 is built from 14 residues. The germline V gene encodes CDR1 SGHRS and CDR2 YFSETQ. Trimming removed 4 bases from V and 2 bases from J, with 12 bases in between. The CDR3 loop is CASSERDLNYGYTF. CDR3 sequence (DNA): TGCGCCAGCAGCGAGAGGGATTTGAACTATGGCTACACCTTC. The entire variable domain, with the rest obtained from reference TRBV5-1 and TRBJ1-2, is as follows: KAGVTQTPRYLIKTRGQQVTLSCSPISGHRSVSWYQQTPGQGLQFLFEYFSETQRNKGNFPGRFSGRQFSNSRSEMNVSTLELGDSALYLCASSERDLNYGYTFGSGTRLTVV.

This clone turned up a few times. J is TRBJ1-2 and V is TRBV6-6; 7 bases are shared with TRBD1. This CDR3 spans 14 amino acids. Per germline, CDR1 MNHNY and CDR2 SVGAGI (reference sequence). The V gene end was trimmed by 5 bases and the J gene end by 4 bases; junction bases not matched to a gene: 7. The DNA for the CDR3 is TGTGCCAGCAGTGATTCCGACAGGGTCTATGGCTACACCTTC. Residues: CASSDSDRVYGYTF.

This sequence joins TRBV6-5 and TRBJ2-7; 14 bases map to TRBD2. Germline V CDR1 and CDR2: MNHEY, SVGAGI. Trimming at V came to 6 bases and at J to 7 bases, leaving 8 bases not matched to a gene. CDR3 length equals 15 residues. CDR3 coding DNA: TGTGCCAGCAGATCAACCGGGACTAGCGGGGGTGAGCAGTACTTC. Amino acid sequence: CASRSTGTSGGEQYF.

The chain combines TRBV15 with TRBJ2-5; D perhaps matches TRBD1 (5 bases). V was trimmed by 5 bases and J by 10 bases, leaving 23 bases between them. The CDR3 runs 15 residues. From germline, CDR1 is LNHNV and CDR2 YYDKDF (reference sequence). The CDR3 region has the DNA TGTGCCACCAGCCTATCCAGGGATACCTTCGATGGCCAGTACTTC. As protein: CATSLSRDTFDGQYF.

In DNA, the CDR3 is TGTGCCAGTAGTATAGAGGCCGTCGGGGGGACCCAGTACTTC. Its translation: CASSIEAVGGTQYF. The chain links TRBV19 to TRBJ2-5, with a possible D match to TRBD2 (6 bases). V was pared by 0 bases and J by 7 bases, with 12 bases between. The CDR3 covers 14 residues. In germline, CDR1 is LNHDA, CDR2 SQIVND (reference sequence).

In this sample, this clone turned up a few times. The chain recombines TRBV5-6 with TRBJ1-6, with D uncertain. Germline values: CDR1 SGHDT, CDR2 YYEEEE. The CDR3 is made up of 14 amino acids. V lost 3 bases to trimming and J lost 6 bases, with 10 bases between them. The CDR3: CASSSPGGNSPLHF. As DNA, the CDR3 is TGTGCCAGCAGCTCACCAGGTGGTAATTCACCCCTCCACTTT. The full variable domain, completed using reference TRBV5-6 and TRBJ1-6, is DAGVTQSPTHLIKTRGQQVTLRCSPKSGHDTVSWYQQALGQGPQFIFQYYEEEERQRGNFPDRFSGHQFPNYSSELNVNALLLGDSALYLCASSSPGGNSPLHFGNGTRLTVT.

This sequence joins TRBV4-1 and TRBJ2-5, with D possibly being TRBD2 (6 bases). The germline gives CDR1 MGHRA, CDR2 YSYEKL. The CDR3 is 18 amino acids. V was clipped by 2 bases and J by 0 bases, with 19 bases between them. The CDR3 here is CASSQKLWASADQETQYF. The CDR3 nucleotides read TGCGCCAGCAGCCAAAAACTATGGGCTAGCGCGGACCAAGAGACCCAGTACTTC.

The chain links TRBV5-1 to TRBJ2-7, with 8 nucleotides matching TRBD1. V was clipped by 2 bases and J by 6 bases; unmatched bases: 7. CDR3 length equals 14 residues. Germline V gene data show CDR1 as SGHRS and CDR2 as YFSETQ. Here the CDR3 DNA reads TGCGCCAGCAGCTTATATCAGGGGGCGGGCGAGCAGTACTTC. Protein sequence: CASSLYQGAGEQYF.

The V gene is TRBV29-1, the J gene TRBJ2-7; D is undetermined. The CDR3 runs 12 residues. The germline V gene encodes CDR1 SQVTM and CDR2 ANQGSEA. Trimming took 4 bases from V and 6 from J, leaving 13 bases between them. DNA for the CDR3: TGCAGCGTTGCGGCGGCTACGGGCGAGCAGTACTTC. Its protein product is CSVAAATGEQYF.

The chain joins TRBV7-3 to TRBJ2-1, with a possible D match to TRBD2 (5 bases). CDR3 length equals 13 residues. Trimming removed 5 bases from V and 4 bases from J, with 9 bases in between. Germline V CDR1 and CDR2: SGHTA, FQGTGA. CDR3 coding DNA: TGTGCCAGCAGCACGGACTTATACAATGAGCAGTTCTTC. Residues: CASSTDLYNEQFF. The whole variable domain, remainder taken from reference TRBV7-3 and TRBJ2-1, is GAGVSQTPSNKVTEKGKYVELRCDPISGHTALYWYRQSLGQGPEFLIYFQGTGAADDSGLPNDRFFAVRPEGSVSTLKIQRTERGDSAVYLCASSTDLYNEQFFGPGTRLTVL.

CDR3 nucleotides: TGTGCCAGCAGCGAACGGACAGGGGGCGACGGCTACACCTTC. It codes for CASSERTGGDGYTF. The rearrangement uses TRBV11-2 and TRBJ1-2; 11 bases fit TRBD1. J was trimmed by 8 bases and V by 5 bases; bases with no gene match: 7. Germline CDR1 reads SGHAT; CDR2 reads FQNNGV. The CDR3 spans 14 residues.

This clone was detected a few times. V is TRBV6-6 and J is TRBJ2-1; 10 nucleotides align to TRBD2. V shed 3 bases and J 5 bases; nucleotides not matched to a gene: 7. Germline loops: CDR1 MNHNY, CDR2 SVGAGI (reference sequence). The CDR3 is 16 amino acids. CDR3 residues: CASSYPPSGGDNEQFF. The CDR3 bases are TGTGCCAGCAGTTATCCCCCAAGCGGGGGGGACAATGAGCAGTTCTTC.

The chain is built from TRBV11-2 and TRBJ2-7, with 9 bases that match TRBD2. The V gene end was trimmed by 5 bases and the J gene end by 6 bases; junction bases not matched to a gene: 8. Per germline, CDR1 SGHAT and CDR2 FQNNGV. The CDR3 is made up of 14 amino acids. The CDR3 sequence is CASSNRGGAGEQYF. For the CDR3, the DNA is TGTGCCAGCAGCAACCGCGGGGGGGCTGGCGAGCAGTACTTC.

The rearrangement links TRBV5-1 to TRBJ1-2, with 8 bases fitting TRBD1. There are 13 residues in the CDR3. After removal of 2 bases from V and 7 bases from J, the junction contained 4 bases not matched to a gene. The germline gives CDR1 SGHRS, CDR2 YFSETQ. This chain's CDR3 is CASSFRTGIGYTF. DNA for the CDR3: TGCGCCAGCAGCTTCAGGACAGGGATTGGCTACACCTTC. Combining the CDR3 with reference TRBV5-1 and TRBJ1-2 gives the whole variable domain KAGVTQTPRYLIKTRGQQVTLSCSPISGHRSVSWYQQTPGQGLQFLFEYFSETQRNKGNFPGRFSGRQFSNSRSEMNVSTLELGDSALYLCASSFRTGIGYTFGSGTRLTVV.

This clone has more than one count but fewer than ten. This chain uses TRBV6-5 with TRBJ1-4; D perhaps matches TRBD1 (5 bases). In germline, CDR1 is MNHEY, CDR2 SVGAGI. The CDR3 runs 12 residues. With 6 bases removed from V and 5 bases from J, the gap between germline ends came to 7 bases. The DNA for the CDR3 is TGTGCCAGCAGGGACACAAATGAAAAACTGTTTTTT. The encoded protein is CASRDTNEKLFF.